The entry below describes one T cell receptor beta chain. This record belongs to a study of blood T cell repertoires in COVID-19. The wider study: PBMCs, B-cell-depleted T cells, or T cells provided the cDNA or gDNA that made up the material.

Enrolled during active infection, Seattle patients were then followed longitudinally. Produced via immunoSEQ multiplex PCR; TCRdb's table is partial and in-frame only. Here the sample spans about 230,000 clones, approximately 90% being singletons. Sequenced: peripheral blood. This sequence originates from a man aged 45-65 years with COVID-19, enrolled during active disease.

CDR3 sequence reads: CARQGGTNQPQHF. The CDR3 DNA sequence: TGTGCCAGGCAGGGTGGAACCAATCAGCCCCAGCATTTT. The rearrangement links TRBV30 to TRBJ1-5; D may be TRBD1 (5 bases). Germline V gene sequence: CDR1 GTSNPN, CDR2 SVGIG (reference sequence). The CDR3 has 13 amino acids. V was cut by 8 bases and J by 3 bases, with 14 bases left in between.